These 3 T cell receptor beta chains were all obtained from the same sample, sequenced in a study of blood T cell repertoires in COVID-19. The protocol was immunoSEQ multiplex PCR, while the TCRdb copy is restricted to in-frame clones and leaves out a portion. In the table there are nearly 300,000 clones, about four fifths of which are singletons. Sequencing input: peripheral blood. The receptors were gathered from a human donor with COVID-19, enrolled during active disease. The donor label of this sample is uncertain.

The CDR3 spells CASSQVTMAGHTEAFF. The CDR3 nucleotides read TGTGCCAGCAGCCAAGTCACGATGGCGGGGCACACTGAAGCTTTCTTT. The rearrangement links TRBV3-1 (or the pseudogene TRBV3-2) to TRBJ1-1; perhaps TRBD1 as D (5 bases). This CDR3 has 16 residues. The V end lost 1 base, the J end lost 3 bases, and 15 bases lay between the germline ends. Germline V gene data show CDR1 as LGHDT and CDR2 as YNNKEL (reference sequence).

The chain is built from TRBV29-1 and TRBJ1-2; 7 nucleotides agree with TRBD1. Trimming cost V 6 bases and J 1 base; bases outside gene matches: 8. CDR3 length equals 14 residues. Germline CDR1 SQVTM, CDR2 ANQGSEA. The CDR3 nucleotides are TGCAGCGTCCAACTAGGGGGCGGTAACTATGGCTACACCTTC. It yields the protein CSVQLGGGNYGYTF.

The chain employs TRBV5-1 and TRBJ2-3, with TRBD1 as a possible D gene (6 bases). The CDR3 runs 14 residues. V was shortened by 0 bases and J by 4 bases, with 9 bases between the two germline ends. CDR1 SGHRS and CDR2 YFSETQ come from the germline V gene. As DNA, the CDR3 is TGCGCCAGCAGCTTGGCTGGGGGCGCAGATACGCAGTATTTT. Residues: CASSLAGGADTQYF.